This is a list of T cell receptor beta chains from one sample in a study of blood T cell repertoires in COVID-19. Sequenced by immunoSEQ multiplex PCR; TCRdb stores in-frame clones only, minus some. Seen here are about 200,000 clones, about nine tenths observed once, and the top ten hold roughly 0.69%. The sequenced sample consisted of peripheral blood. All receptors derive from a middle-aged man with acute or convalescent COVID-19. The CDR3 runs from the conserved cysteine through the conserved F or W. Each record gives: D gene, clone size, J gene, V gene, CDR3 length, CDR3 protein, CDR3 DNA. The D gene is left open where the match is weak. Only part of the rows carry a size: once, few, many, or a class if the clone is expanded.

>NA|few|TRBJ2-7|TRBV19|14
CASSIGRDSYEQYF
TGTGCCAGTAGTATAGGGAGAGACTCCTACGAGCAGTACTTC
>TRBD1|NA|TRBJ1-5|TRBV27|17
CASATGEAVDSNQPQHF
TGTGCCAGCGCCACAGGGGAGGCCGTAGATAGCAATCAGCCCCAGCATTTT
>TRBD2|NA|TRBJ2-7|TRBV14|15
CASSQGWGGIYEQYF
TGTGCCAGCAGCCAAGGATGGGGAGGGATCTACGAGCAGTACTTC
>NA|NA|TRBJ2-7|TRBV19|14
CASSIARGSSEQYF
TGTGCCAGTAGTATAGCCAGGGGTTCGAGCGAGCAGTACTTC
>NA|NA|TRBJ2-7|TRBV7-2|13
CASSFRVLYEQYF
TGTGCCAGCAGCTTCCGGGTCCTATACGAGCAGTACTTC
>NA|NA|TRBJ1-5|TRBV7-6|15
CASSLVPGGNQPQHF
TGTGCCAGCAGCTTAGTTCCCGGGGGCAATCAGCCCCAGCATTTT
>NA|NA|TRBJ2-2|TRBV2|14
CASKAGANTGELFF
TGTGCCAGCAAAGCAGGGGCGAACACCGGGGAGCTGTTTTTT
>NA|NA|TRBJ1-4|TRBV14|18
CASSQGRYTLATNEKLFF
TGTGCCAGCAGCCAAGGCAGATATACCCTTGCAACTAATGAAAAACTGTTTTTT
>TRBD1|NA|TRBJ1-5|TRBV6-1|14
CASSQGQSNQPQHF
TGTGCCAGCAGCCAGGGACAGAGCAATCAGCCCCAGCATTTT
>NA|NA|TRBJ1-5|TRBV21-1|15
CASTQTGGGQQPQHF
TGTGCCAGCACCCAAACGGGGGGGGGTCAGCAGCCCCAGCATTTT
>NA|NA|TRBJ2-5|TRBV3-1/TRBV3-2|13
CASSPSGPETQYF
TGTGCCAGCAGCCCCTCAGGCCCAGAGACCCAGTACTTC
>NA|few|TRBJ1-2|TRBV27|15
CASSSPRLLNYGYTF
TGTGCCAGCAGTTCCCCGAGGCTTCTTAACTATGGCTACACCTTC
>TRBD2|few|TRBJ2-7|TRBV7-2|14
CASSLMPSGDEQYF
TGTGCCAGCAGCTTAATGCCTAGCGGGGACGAGCAGTACTTC
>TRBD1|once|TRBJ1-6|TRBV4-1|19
CASSQGGTGDSWRGSPLHF
TGCGCCAGCAGCCAAGGCGGGACAGGGGATTCTTGGCGGGGTTCACCCCTCCACTTT
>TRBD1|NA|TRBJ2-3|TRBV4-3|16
CASSQVLTGGTDTQYF
TGCGCCAGCAGCCAAGTCCTGACAGGGGGCACAGATACGCAGTATTTT
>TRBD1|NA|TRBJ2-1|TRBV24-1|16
CATSDSGTGFYNEQFF
TGTGCCACCAGTGATTCCGGGACAGGGTTCTACAATGAGCAGTTCTTC
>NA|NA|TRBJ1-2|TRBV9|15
CASSATARGGDGYTF
TGTGCCAGCAGCGCCACGGCCAGGGGCGGCGATGGCTACACCTTC
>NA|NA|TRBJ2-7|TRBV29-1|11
CSVASPYEQYF
TGCAGCGTTGCTTCCCCCTACGAGCAGTACTTC
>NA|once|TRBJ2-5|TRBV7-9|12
CASTQREETQYF
TGTGCCAGCACCCAGCGAGAGGAGACCCAGTACTTC
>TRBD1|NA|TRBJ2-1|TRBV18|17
CASSPPTGVSSYNEQFF
TGTGCCAGCTCACCACCGACAGGGGTTAGCTCCTACAATGAGCAGTTCTTC
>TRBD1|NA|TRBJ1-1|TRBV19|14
CASRGTGGAGEAFF
TGTGCCAGTAGGGGGACAGGGGGCGCCGGTGAAGCTTTCTTT
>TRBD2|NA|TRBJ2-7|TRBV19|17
CASSIEFWREVQNEQYF
TGTGCCAGTAGTATAGAGTTCTGGCGGGAGGTACAGAACGAGCAGTACTTC
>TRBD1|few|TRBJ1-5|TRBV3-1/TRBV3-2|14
CASSQSLDRGPQHF
TGTGCCAGCAGCCAGTCCCTCGACAGGGGGCCCCAGCATTTT
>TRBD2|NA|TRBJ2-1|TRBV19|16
CASSTGLAGGSNEQFF
TGTGCCAGTAGTACGGGGTTAGCGGGGGGCAGCAATGAGCAGTTCTTC
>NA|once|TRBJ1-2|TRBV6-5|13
CASSYARTWGYTF
TGTGCCAGCAGTTACGCCCGGACTTGGGGCTACACCTTC
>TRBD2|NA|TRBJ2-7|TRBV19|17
CASSFRSWTSDITQQYF
TGTGCCAGTAGTTTCCGATCCTGGACTAGCGACATTACGCAGCAGTACTTC